Each of the 11 T cell receptor beta chains below was sequenced from the same sample in a study of beta chain features in type 1 diabetes. cDNA synthesis used the whole RNA isolate, giving expressed TCRB sequences. Here immunoSEQ multiplex PCR was the method, and the copy in TCRdb shows in-frame clones only, minus some. Of about 650,000 clones listed, 9.5% to 15% are singletons. Study-level results: Within each of all four CD4+ subsets, Type 1 diabetes patients had TCRB CDR3s that were moderately but significantly shorter.

Their target antigens are unknown. The specimen was naive CD4+ T cells from blood. The receptors derive from a man aged 30-40 years with type 1 diabetes.

V usage is TRBV9 and J usage is TRBJ2-1; 7 bases line up with TRBD1. Germline loops: CDR1 SGDLS, CDR2 YYNGEE. Trimming took 3 bases from V and 3 from J; bases not matched to a gene: 6. There are 15 residues in the CDR3. CDR3 sequence (DNA): TGTGCCAGCAGCGACTCCGGGACAGACTACAATGAGCAGTTCTTC. Translating gives CASSDSGTDYNEQFF.

This clone was seen only a few times. The chain couples TRBV9 to TRBJ1-3; D is uncertain. The germline V gene encodes CDR1 SGDLS and CDR2 YYNGEE. Trimming removed 7 bases at V and 3 bases at J, with 8 bases between. This CDR3 has 12 amino acids. This CDR3 reads CASGMIGNTIYF. The CDR3 DNA follows: TGTGCCAGCGGGATGATTGGAAACACCATATATTTT.

Only a few counts were recorded for this clone. The genes are TRBV28 and TRBJ2-1; tentative D call: TRBD1 (6 bases). The CDR3 spans 16 residues. V was trimmed by 2 bases and J by 0 bases, leaving 11 bases between them. The germline V gene has CDR1 MDHEN and CDR2 SYDVKM. The CDR3 spells CASSLPRGSSYNEQFF. As DNA, the CDR3 is TGTGCCAGCAGTTTACCGAGGGGGAGCTCCTACAATGAGCAGTTCTTC. The variable domain in full, completed from reference TRBV28 and TRBJ2-1, reads DVKVTQSSRYLVKRTGEKVFLECVQDMDHENMFWYRQDPGLGLRLIYFSYDVKMKEKGDIPEGYSVSREKKERFSLILESASTNQTSMYLCASSLPRGSSYNEQFFGPGTRLTVL.

This clone has only a few counts. This chain joins TRBV30 and TRBJ1-5, with 7 bases lining up with TRBD1. Germline assignment: CDR1 GTSNPN and CDR2 SVGIG (reference sequence). This CDR3 spans 15 amino acids. V was clipped by 2 bases and J by 3 bases; unmatched bases: 7. This chain's CDR3 is CAWSSQGFANQPQHF. The CDR3 DNA sequence: TGTGCCTGGAGTTCACAGGGGTTTGCCAATCAGCCCCAGCATTTT.

The chain links TRBV4-3 to TRBJ2-3; the match to TRBD2 covers 10 bases. V shed 3 bases and J 1 base; nucleotides not matched to a gene: 10. Germline V lookup: CDR1 LGHNA, CDR2 YSLEER. The CDR3 is 18 amino acids. This CDR3 is CASSHDSGGILGTDTQYF. CDR3 coding DNA: TGCGCCAGCAGCCATGATAGCGGGGGGATTCTGGGCACAGATACGCAGTATTTT.

This chain connects TRBV29-1 to TRBJ1-2, with a possible D match to TRBD1 (5 bases). The length of the CDR3 is 13 residues. Germline lookup yields CDR1 SQVTM and CDR2 ANQGSEA. V lost 3 bases and J lost 3, with 11 bases in between. The DNA for the CDR3 is TGCAGCGTTGATAGGCAGGGCTACTATGGCTACACCTTC. This gives the protein CSVDRQGYYGYTF.

Only a few counts were recorded for this clone. The identical CDR3 is also encoded by other nucleotide sequences in the sample. This chain uses TRBV30 with TRBJ1-5; 8 bases fit TRBD1. There are 13 residues in the CDR3. Germline trimming cut 1 base from V and 6 bases from J; bases unmatched to any gene: 2. Germline lookup yields CDR1 GTSNPN and CDR2 SVGIG (reference sequence). For the CDR3, the DNA is TGTGCCTGGAGTGCAGGGGGCCGTCAGCCCCAGCATTTT. This translates into CAWSAGGRQPQHF.

For the CDR3, the DNA is TGCAGCGTTGAAGAGGACTCGCAAGAGACCCAGTACTTC. Translating gives CSVEEDSQETQYF. The V gene is TRBV29-1, the J gene TRBJ2-5; D perhaps matches TRBD2 (5 bases). This CDR3 contains 13 residues. V was pared by 0 bases and J by 2 bases, with 7 bases between. Germline assignment: CDR1 SQVTM and CDR2 ANQGSEA.

The J gene is TRBJ2-5, the V gene TRBV7-9; either TRBD1 or TRBD2 may supply D (5 bases each). Trimming removed 3 bases at V and 6 bases at J, with 14 bases between. CDR1 and CDR2 (germline): SEHNR, FQNEAQ (reference sequence). The CDR3 has 14 amino acids. CDR3 residues: CASSFFGAVQTQYF. DNA of the CDR3: TGTGCCAGCAGCTTTTTCGGGGCTGTGCAGACCCAGTACTTC.

The chain joins TRBV2 to TRBJ1-5; D is uncertain. This CDR3 is 14 amino acids long. Germline loops: CDR1 SNHLY, CDR2 FYNNEI. The germline V and J ends were trimmed by 4 bases and 3 bases, with 10 bases remaining between them. CDR3 loop: CASSAEQVNQPQHF. CDR3 DNA sequence: TGTGCCAGCAGTGCAGAGCAGGTCAATCAGCCCCAGCATTTT.

This clone was detected a few times. The chain uses TRBV18 and TRBJ2-1; D possibly matches TRBD1 or TRBD2 (5 bases each). Per germline, CDR1 KGHSH and CDR2 LQKENI. V lost 3 bases, J lost 8 bases, and 20 bases lay in between. This CDR3 has 16 amino acids. The chain's CDR3 is CASSPKHGELRDEQFF. CDR3 in DNA: TGTGCCAGCTCACCTAAGCACGGGGAGCTCAGGGATGAGCAGTTCTTC.